The clone carrying this T cell receptor (beta chain) was seen many times. Its specificity is not known. The sample is drawn from a study of response to subunit inactivated influenza vaccine. Study-wide results and caveats: New T cells are recruited in small numbers by each seasonal influenza vaccination, according to the authors' suggestion.

TCRdb reanalysed the RT-PCR reads using MiXCR and keeps one entry per CDR3 protein. This sample yields roughly 180,000 distinct CDR3 sequences, of which 7.5% to 10% are seen a single time; roughly 10% belongs to the top ten. This clonotype was sampled from a man aged 45-60 years who received an inactivated influenza vaccine. The sequenced sample was non-naive T cells sorted from PBMCs, obtained on the day of vaccination.

In DNA, the CDR3 is TGTGCCAGCAGCTTAGTTCTTCAAACTGAAGCTTTCTTT. Encoded protein: CASSLVLQTEAFF. This rearrangement joins TRBV7-8 to TRBJ1-1; D not certain. Trimming removed 1 base at V and 5 bases at J, with 8 bases between. Germline-derived CDR1 and CDR2 are SGHVS and FQNEAQ. The CDR3 sequence is 13 residues long.